Included here is one T cell receptor beta chain sequence, with context. Blood samples were obtained at baseline, cycle 4 day 1, and cycle 7 day 1. These data originate in a study of OX40 agonist ivuxolimab in advanced cancers. Sequencing was performed with immunoSEQ multiplex PCR; in TCRdb, only in-frame clones are kept and a portion is missing. The sample records 70,000 or so clones, 90% being singletons. This CDR3 comprises 14 residues. The germline gives CDR1 SGHTA, CDR2 FQGTGA. V shed 3 bases and J shed 5 bases, with 11 bases lying between them. The input for sequencing was CD4+ or CD8+ T cells sorted from blood, taken in a trial of the OX40 agonist ivuxolimab. The chain links TRBV7-3 to TRBJ1-5; D not resolved. The sequence derives from an adult with an advanced solid tumor such as melanoma, head and neck, liver or kidney cancer. The CDR3 coding sequence is TGTGCCAGCAGCTTCGGAGGAAAAGATCAGCCCCAGCATTTT. Its protein product is CASSFGGKDQPQHF.